A single sample is the source of the 3 T cell receptor beta chains below, sequenced in a study of CD8+ T cells in alopecia areata (dated by TCRdb to the late 2010s). The time point label for this specimen denotes: about four weeks on oral tofacitinib. The sample's treatment or condition label, decoded: oral pan-JAK inhibitor, 5-10 mg twice daily. Library creation used the immunoSEQ multiplex PCR assay. RNA was extracted from all samples and reverse transcribed into cDNA as template for TCR sequencing. TCRdb limited this immuneACCESS table to in-frame rearrangements with V and J called. A share of clones is missing; checked studies link under half to unresolved V genes, and the rest is unexplained. This sample holds 90,000 to 100,000 clones; 50% to 75% were observed only once. The ten largest clones represent roughly a sixth of the sample. The starting material was CD8+ T cells sorted from blood, obtained at week 4, from a patient treated with tofacitinib. These receptors were obtained from a human donor with alopecia areata.

This clone showed up just a few times. The V gene is TRBV4-1, the J gene TRBJ2-7, with D perhaps TRBD1 (8 bases). The CDR3 totals 16 residues. Trimming cost V 0 bases and J 6 bases, with 18 bases left between them. Looked up from germline, CDR1 is MGHRA and CDR2 is YSYEKL. The CDR3: CASSQDVGQGGSEQYF. CDR3 DNA: TGCGCCAGCAGCCAAGATGTAGGACAGGGCGGGAGCGAGCAGTACTTC.

This chain connects TRBV5-6 to TRBJ1-1, with TRBD1 as a possible D gene (5 bases). This CDR3 is built from 14 residues. Germline-derived CDR1 and CDR2 are SGHDT and YYEEEE. Between the trimmed V and J ends, which lost 0 bases and 5 bases, there was a span of 11 bases. The CDR3 loop is CASSLDGGWTEAFF. For the CDR3, the DNA is TGTGCCAGCAGCTTGGACGGGGGTTGGACTGAAGCTTTCTTT.

The V gene is TRBV9, the J gene TRBJ1-2, with 9 bases aligning to TRBD1. The CDR3 consists of 14 residues. With 5 bases clipped from V and 7 bases from J, the junction kept 9 bases outside the gene matches. The germline CDR1 and CDR2 sequences are SGDLS and YYNGEE. The CDR3: CASSQPGQGLGYTF. CDR3 sequence (DNA): TGTGCCAGCAGTCAACCGGGACAGGGCCTTGGCTACACCTTC.